This T cell receptor beta chain stems from a study of long-term antiretroviral therapy in people with HIV. This clone was seen more than once but under ten times. No antigen is known for it. This was the immunoSEQ v3.0 assay at survey level. The assay was immunoSEQ multiplex PCR, and TCRdb's table has in-frame clones only and misses some. The sample has about 10,000 clones; 80% to 90% are singletons. Whole-study findings and limits: The study lacked data on ART adherence, viral resistance or therapy changes. Even long-term ART left TRB diversity below transplant donor controls, despite gains.

The TCR was taken from a man in his forties with HIV. The material sequenced was unsorted PBMCs, taken 0.7 years after starting antiretroviral therapy.

Written as DNA, the CDR3 is TGTGCCAGCAGTAAGGGTTCTAATGAGCAGTTCTTC. Protein product: CASSKGSNEQFF. The chain is built from TRBV27 and TRBJ2-1; no firm D call. V gave up 5 bases and J gave up 7 bases, with 9 bases separating them. CDR1 is MNHEY and CDR2 is SMNVEV in the germline V gene (reference sequence). The CDR3 contains 12 residues.